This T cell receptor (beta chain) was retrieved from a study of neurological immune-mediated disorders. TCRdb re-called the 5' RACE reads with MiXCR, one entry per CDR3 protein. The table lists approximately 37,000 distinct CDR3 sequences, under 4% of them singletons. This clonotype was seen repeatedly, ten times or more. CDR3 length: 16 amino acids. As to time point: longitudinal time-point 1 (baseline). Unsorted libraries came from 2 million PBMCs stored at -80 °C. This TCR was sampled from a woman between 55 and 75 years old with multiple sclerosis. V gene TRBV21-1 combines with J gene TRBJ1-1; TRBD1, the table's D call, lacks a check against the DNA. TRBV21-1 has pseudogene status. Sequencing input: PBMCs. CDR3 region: CASSNHTGGMNTEAFF. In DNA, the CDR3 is TGTGCCAGCAGCAATCATACAGGGGGAATGAACACTGAAGCTTTCTTT.